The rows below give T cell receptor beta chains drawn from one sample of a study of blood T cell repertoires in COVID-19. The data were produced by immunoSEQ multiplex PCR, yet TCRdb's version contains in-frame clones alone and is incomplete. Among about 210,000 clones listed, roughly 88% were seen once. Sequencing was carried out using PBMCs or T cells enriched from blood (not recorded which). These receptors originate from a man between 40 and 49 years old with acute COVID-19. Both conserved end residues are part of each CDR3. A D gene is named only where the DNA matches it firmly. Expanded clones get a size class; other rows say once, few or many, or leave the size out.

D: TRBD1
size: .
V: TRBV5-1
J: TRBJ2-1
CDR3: CASSPGDRGWDEQFF
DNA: TGCGCCAGCAGCCCGGGGGACAGGGGTTGGGATGAGCAGTTCTTC

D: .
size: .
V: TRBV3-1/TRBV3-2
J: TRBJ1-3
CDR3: CASSHSVAGNTIYF
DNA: TGTGCCAGCAGCCACAGTGTCGCTGGAAACACCATATATTTT

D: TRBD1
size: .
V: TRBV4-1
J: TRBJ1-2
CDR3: CASSQEGTGLEYTF
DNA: TGCGCCAGCAGCCAAGAGGGGACAGGACTTGAGTACACCTTC

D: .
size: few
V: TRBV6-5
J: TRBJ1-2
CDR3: CASSPRGTYGYTF
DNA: TGTGCCAGCAGTCCCCGGGGTACATATGGCTACACCTTC

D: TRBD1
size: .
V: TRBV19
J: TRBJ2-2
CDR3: CASSTDREYGELFF
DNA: TGTGCCAGTAGTACCGACAGGGAGTACGGGGAGCTGTTTTTT

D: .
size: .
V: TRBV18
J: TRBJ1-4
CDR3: CASSPSQPNEKLFF
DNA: TGTGCCAGCTCACCGTCACAGCCCAATGAAAAACTGTTTTTT

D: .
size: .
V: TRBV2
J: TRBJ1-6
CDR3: CASSVDKNSPLHF
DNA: TGTGCCAGCAGTGTGGACAAAAACTCACCCCTCCACTTT

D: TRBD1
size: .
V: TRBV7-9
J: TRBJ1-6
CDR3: CASSSQGINSPLHF
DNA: TGTGCCAGCAGCTCACAGGGGATTAATTCACCCCTCCACTTT

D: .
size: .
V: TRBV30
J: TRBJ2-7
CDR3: CAWSVLYEQYF
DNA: TGTGCCTGGAGTGTACTTTACGAGCAGTACTTC

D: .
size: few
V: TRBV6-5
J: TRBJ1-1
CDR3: CASSYREILTSEAFF
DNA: TGTGCCAGCAGTTATCGGGAGATCCTCACTTCAGAAGCTTTCTTT

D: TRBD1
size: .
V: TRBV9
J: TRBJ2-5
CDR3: CASSDGQVVRETQYF
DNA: TGTGCCAGCAGCGACGGACAGGTGGTTCGCGAGACCCAGTACTTC

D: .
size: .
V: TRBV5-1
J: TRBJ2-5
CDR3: CASSLGIRGETQYF
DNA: TGCGCCAGCAGCTTGGGGATCCGGGGGGAGACCCAGTACTTC

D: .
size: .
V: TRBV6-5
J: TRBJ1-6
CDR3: CASSYSFREESPLHF
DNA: TGTGCCAGCAGTTACTCTTTCAGGGAGGAGTCACCCCTCCACTTT

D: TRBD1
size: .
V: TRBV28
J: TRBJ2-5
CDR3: CASGDRGVRAQETQYF
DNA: TGTGCCAGCGGCGACAGGGGGGTAAGGGCCCAAGAGACCCAGTACTTC

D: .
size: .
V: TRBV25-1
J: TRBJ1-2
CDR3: CASSRGFLGYTF
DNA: TGTGCCAGCAGCCGGGGATTTCTGGGCTACACCTTC

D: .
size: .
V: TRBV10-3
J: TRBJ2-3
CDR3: CAISGPHLGRSTDTQYF
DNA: TGTGCCATCAGTGGGCCCCATCTGGGGCGGAGCACAGATACGCAGTATTTT

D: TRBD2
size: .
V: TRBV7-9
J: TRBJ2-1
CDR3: CASNGREINEQFF
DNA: TGTGCCAGCAATGGGCGGGAGATCAATGAGCAGTTCTTC

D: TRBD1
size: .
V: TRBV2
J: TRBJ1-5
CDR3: CASSEALRDRVGF
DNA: TGTGCCAGCAGTGAAGCCCTTCGAGACAGGGTGGGTTTT

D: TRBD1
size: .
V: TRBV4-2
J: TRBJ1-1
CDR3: CASSQGDRDGTEAFF
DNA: TGTGCCAGCAGCCAAGGGGACAGGGATGGGACTGAAGCTTTCTTT

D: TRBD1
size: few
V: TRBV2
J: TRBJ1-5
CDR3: CASSEQGQGANQPQHF
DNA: TGTGCCAGCAGTGAACAGGGGCAGGGGGCTAATCAGCCCCAGCATTTT

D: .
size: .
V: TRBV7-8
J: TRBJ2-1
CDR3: CASSPWAGYNEQFF
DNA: TGTGCCAGCAGCCCCTGGGCGGGATACAATGAGCAGTTCTTC

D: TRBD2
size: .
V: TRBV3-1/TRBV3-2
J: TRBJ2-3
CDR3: CASILSGSGDTQYF
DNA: TGTGCCAGCATCTTAAGCGGGAGCGGAGATACGCAGTATTTT

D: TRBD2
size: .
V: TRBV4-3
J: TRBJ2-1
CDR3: CASSRDSTTSGRSEQFF
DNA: TGCGCCAGCAGCCGAGACTCCACGACTAGCGGGAGGAGCGAGCAGTTCTTC

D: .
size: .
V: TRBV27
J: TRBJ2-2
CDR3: CASSSLATYTGELFF
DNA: TGTGCCAGCAGTTCTCTAGCGACGTACACCGGGGAGCTGTTTTTT

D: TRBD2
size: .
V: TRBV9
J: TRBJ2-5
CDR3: CASSASGRQETQYF
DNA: TGTGCCAGCAGCGCTAGCGGGAGGCAAGAGACCCAGTACTTC

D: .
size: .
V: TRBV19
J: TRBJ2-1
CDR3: CASSIVGGINEQFF
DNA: TGTGCCAGTAGTATAGTGGGGGGAATCAATGAGCAGTTCTTC

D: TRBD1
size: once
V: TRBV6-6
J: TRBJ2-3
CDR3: CASRTLSTGSTDTQYF
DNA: TGTGCCAGCAGAACCTTATCGACAGGGTCCACAGATACGCAGTATTTT

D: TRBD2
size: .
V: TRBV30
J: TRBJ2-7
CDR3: CAWSVPGGREWEQYF
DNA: TGTGCCTGGAGTGTACCGGGCGGGAGGGAATGGGAGCAGTACTTC

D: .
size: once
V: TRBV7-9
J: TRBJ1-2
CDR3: CASSHTRGDKEGNYGYTF
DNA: TGTGCCAGCAGCCACACGAGGGGCGATAAGGAGGGAAACTATGGCTACACCTTC

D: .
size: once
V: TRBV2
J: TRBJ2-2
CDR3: CASSRSGLTGELFF
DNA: TGTGCCAGCTCAAGAAGCGGTCTCACCGGGGAGCTGTTTTTT

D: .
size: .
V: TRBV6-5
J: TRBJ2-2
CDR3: CASSYQGLIAGGELFF
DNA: TGTGCCAGCAGTTACCAAGGACTAATTGCGGGCGGGGAGCTGTTTTTT

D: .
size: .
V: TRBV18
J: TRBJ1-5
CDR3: CASSPGRNLQPQHF
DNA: TGTGCCAGCTCACCCGGCAGGAACCTTCAGCCCCAGCATTTT

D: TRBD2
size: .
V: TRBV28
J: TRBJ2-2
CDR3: CASSMAAGGTGELFF
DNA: TGTGCCAGCAGCATGGCAGCGGGAGGTACCGGGGAGCTGTTTTTT

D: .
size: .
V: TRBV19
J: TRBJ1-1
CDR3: CASSIGHAEAFF
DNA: TGTGCCAGTAGTATAGGGCACGCTGAAGCTTTCTTT

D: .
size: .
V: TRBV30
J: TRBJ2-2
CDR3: CACTDSTYGELFF
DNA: TGTGCCTGTACCGACAGCACATACGGGGAGCTGTTTTTT

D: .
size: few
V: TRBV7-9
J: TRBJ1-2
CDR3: CASSLEEGMSGYTF
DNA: TGTGCCAGCAGCTTAGAGGAGGGTATGAGTGGCTACACCTTC

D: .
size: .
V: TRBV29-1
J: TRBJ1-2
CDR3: CSVDGVYGYTF
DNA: TGCAGCGTTGACGGGGTCTATGGCTACACCTTC

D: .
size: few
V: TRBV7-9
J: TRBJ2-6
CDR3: CASSPTTGLTF
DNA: TGTGCCAGCAGCCCGACGACGGGCCTGACTTTC

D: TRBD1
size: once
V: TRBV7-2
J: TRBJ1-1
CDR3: CASSLKPGTGNTEAFF
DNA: TGTGCCAGCAGCTTAAAACCCGGGACAGGGAACACTGAAGCTTTCTTT

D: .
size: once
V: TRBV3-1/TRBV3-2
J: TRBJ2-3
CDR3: CASSQAAGRTDTQYF
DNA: TGTGCCAGCAGCCAAGCCGCAGGGCGCACAGATACGCAGTATTTT

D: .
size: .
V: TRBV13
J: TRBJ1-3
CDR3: CASSERQPGNTIYF
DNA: TGTGCCAGCAGCGAGAGACAGCCTGGAAACACCATATATTTT

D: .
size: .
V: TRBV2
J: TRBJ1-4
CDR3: CASTDAVEEKLFF
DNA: TGTGCCAGCACGGATGCGGTTGAGGAAAAACTGTTTTTT

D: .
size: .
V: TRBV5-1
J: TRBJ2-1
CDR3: CASSLAGVGRLSYNEQFF
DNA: TGCGCCAGCAGCTTGGCCGGGGTCGGGCGCCTCTCCTACAATGAGCAGTTCTTC

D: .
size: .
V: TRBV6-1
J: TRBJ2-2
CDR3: CASSVGLAPIANTGELFF
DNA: TGTGCCAGCAGTGTAGGGCTAGCGCCGATCGCGAACACCGGGGAGCTGTTTTTT

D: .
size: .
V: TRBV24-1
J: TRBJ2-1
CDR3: CATSGTAYNEQFF
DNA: TGTGCCACCAGTGGGACAGCTTACAATGAGCAGTTCTTC

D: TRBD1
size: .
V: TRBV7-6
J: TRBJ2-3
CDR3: CASSLGTGYTDTQYF
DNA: TGTGCCAGCAGCCTCGGGACAGGGTACACAGATACGCAGTATTTT

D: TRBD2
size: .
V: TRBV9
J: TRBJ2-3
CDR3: CASSAGGPVDTQYF
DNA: TGTGCCAGCTCGGCGGGAGGGCCCGTAGATACGCAGTATTTT

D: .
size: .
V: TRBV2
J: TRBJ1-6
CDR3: CASSGEPGSPLHF
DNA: TGTGCCAGCAGTGGGGAGCCGGGTTCACCCCTCCACTTT

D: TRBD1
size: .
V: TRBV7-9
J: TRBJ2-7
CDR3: CASSFMTGSVEQYF
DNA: TGTGCCAGCAGCTTTATGACAGGGAGCGTCGAGCAGTACTTC

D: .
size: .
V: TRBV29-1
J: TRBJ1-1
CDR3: CSVTNQRDTRWDREAFF
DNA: TGCAGCGTTACTAATCAAAGGGACACTAGATGGGATCGTGAAGCTTTCTTT

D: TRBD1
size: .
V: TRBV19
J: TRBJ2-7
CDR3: CASSRFDRAYEQYF
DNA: TGTGCCAGTAGTCGATTCGACAGGGCCTACGAGCAGTACTTC

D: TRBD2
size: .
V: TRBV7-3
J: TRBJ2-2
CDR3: CASSLNPAGATGELFF
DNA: TGTGCCAGCAGCTTAAATCCAGCGGGAGCCACCGGGGAGCTGTTTTTT

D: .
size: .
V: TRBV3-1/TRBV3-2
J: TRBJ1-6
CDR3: CASSPWDTLSLHF
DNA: TGTGCCAGCAGCCCGTGGGACACCCTATCCCTCCACTTT

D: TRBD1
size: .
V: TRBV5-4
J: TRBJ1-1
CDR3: CASSAGTGAGDTEAFF
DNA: TGTGCCAGCAGCGCCGGAACAGGGGCTGGGGATACTGAAGCTTTCTTT

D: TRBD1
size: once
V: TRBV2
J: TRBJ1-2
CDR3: CASSGQGTNYGYTF
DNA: TGTGCCAGCAGCGGACAGGGAACTAACTATGGCTACACCTTC

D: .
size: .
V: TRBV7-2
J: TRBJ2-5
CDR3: CASSLAWAPQETQYF
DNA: TGTGCCAGCAGCTTAGCGTGGGCCCCCCAAGAGACCCAGTACTTC

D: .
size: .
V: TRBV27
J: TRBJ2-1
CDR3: CASHYGQGLNNEQFF
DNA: TGTGCCAGCCACTATGGGCAGGGGTTGAACAATGAGCAGTTCTTC

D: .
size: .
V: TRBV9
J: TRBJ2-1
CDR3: CASSVGGGHNEQFF
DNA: TGTGCCAGCAGCGTAGGAGGAGGCCACAATGAGCAGTTCTTC

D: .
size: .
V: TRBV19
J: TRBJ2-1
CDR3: CASSILGVNEQFF
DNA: TGTGCCAGTAGTATACTAGGGGTAAATGAGCAGTTCTTC